This T cell receptor (beta chain) was documented in a study of T cells in localized non-small cell lung cancer. TCRdb's copy holds only in-frame clones and misses some; the assay was immunoSEQ multiplex PCR. The sample lists 45,000 to 70,000 clones, about nine tenths occurring once. CDR3 length: 15 residues. Germline CDR1 and CDR2: SGHRS and YFSETQ. Trimming cost V 2 bases and J 1 base, with 12 bases left between them. The V gene is TRBV5-1, the J gene TRBJ2-5; D is perhaps TRBD1 (5 bases). Here the sequenced sample was peripheral blood, taken before any cancer treatment. The receptor comes from a woman aged 35-70 years with stage I lung adenocarcinoma. For the CDR3, the DNA is TGCGCCAGCAGCTTAACAGGCTTCCTCCAAGAGACCCAGTACTTC. This gives the protein CASSLTGFLQETQYF.